Following are 15 T cell receptor beta chains from one sample sequenced in a study of T cell changes during pregnancy in multiple sclerosis. TCRdb's copy holds only in-frame clones and misses some; the assay was immunoSEQ multiplex PCR. Among approximately 30,000 clones, approximately 90% were seen once, and the ten largest hold roughly a tenth. Here the sequenced sample was CD8+ T cells from peripheral blood mononuclear cells, taken before pregnancy. The source is a female donor with multiple sclerosis, enrolled in a pregnancy study.

The V and J genes are TRBV4-2 and TRBJ1-3, with D possibly being TRBD1 (5 bases). CDR3 length equals 16 residues. Trimming pared 4 bases from V and 4 bases from J, leaving 17 bases between. Germline V gene lookup returns CDR1 LGHNA and CDR2 YNFKEQ. CDR3 region: CASSPHSQVSGNTIYF. The CDR3, as DNA: TGTGCCAGCAGCCCCCATTCACAGGTCTCCGGAAACACCATATATTTT.

The CDR3 spells CASSVSGSPYNEQFF. CDR3 nucleotide sequence: TGTGCCAGCAGCGTTTCAGGTTCCCCCTACAATGAGCAGTTCTTC. The chain couples TRBV9 to TRBJ2-1; D remains ambiguous. From germline, CDR1 is SGDLS and CDR2 YYNGEE. V was pared by 2 bases and J by 2 bases, with 11 bases between. The CDR3 is 15 residues long.

The chain employs TRBV7-3 and TRBJ2-1, with D perhaps matching TRBD2 (5 bases). V was clipped by 5 bases and J by 2 bases, with 16 bases between them. The CDR3 spans 16 residues. The germline CDR1 and CDR2 sequences are SGHTA and FQGTGA. CDR3 in amino acids: CASSATPGLTYNEQFF. The CDR3, as DNA: TGTGCCAGCAGCGCCACTCCGGGATTAACCTACAATGAGCAGTTCTTC.

CDR3 nucleotide sequence: TGTGCCACCTGGGGGGGGACCTATGGCTACACCTTC. Its translation is CATWGGTYGYTF. This chain uses TRBV6-5 with TRBJ1-2, with D tentatively TRBD1 (5 bases). Looked up from germline, CDR1 is MNHEY and CDR2 is SVGAGI. This CDR3 spans 12 amino acids. Trimming pared 10 bases from V and 4 bases from J, leaving 13 bases between.

The J gene is TRBJ2-5, the V gene TRBV5-1; D gene ambiguous. Germline V gene lookup returns CDR1 SGHRS and CDR2 YFSETQ. Deletions cut 6 bases from V and 1 base from J, with 16 bases between. This CDR3 has 15 residues. The DNA for the CDR3 is TGCGCCAGCAACATTATCGGAGCGCTCCAAGAGACCCAGTACTTC. Its protein is CASNIIGALQETQYF.

As DNA, the CDR3 is TGTGCCAGCAGCAGCAGGGGATATACCTCCTACGAGCAGTACTTC. Translated: CASSSRGYTSYEQYF. V gene TRBV14 combines with J gene TRBJ2-7; a weak D match, TRBD1 (6 bases). The length of the CDR3 is 15 residues. From germline, CDR1 is SGHDN and CDR2 FVKESK. Trimming left V 5 bases short and J 0 bases short, with 14 bases between. Full variable domain (missing parts from reference TRBV14 and TRBJ2-7): EAGVTQFPSHSVIEKGQTVTLRCDPISGHDNLYWYRRVMGKEIKFLLHFVKESKQDESGMPNNRFLAERTGGTYSTLKVQPAELEDSGVYFCASSSRGYTSYEQYFGPGTRLTVT.

The genes are TRBV6-5 and TRBJ1-2, with D possibly matching TRBD1 (6 bases). V was trimmed by 5 bases and J by 8 bases, leaving 18 bases between them. The CDR3 totals 14 residues. CDR1 and CDR2 from the germline V gene are MNHEY and SVGAGI. This CDR3 reads CASSPQGGAGGYTF. CDR3 nucleotide sequence: TGTGCCAGCAGTCCCCAAGGGGGGGCGGGGGGCTACACCTTC.

J is TRBJ2-1 and V is TRBV5-8; 10 positions match TRBD2. V dropped 3 bases and J dropped 0; count of bases not matched to a gene: 12. Germline V lookup: CDR1 SGHTS, CDR2 YDEGEE. This CDR3 contains 19 residues. In DNA, the CDR3 is TGTGCCAGCAGCTGGGTGATAGCGGGGGGCGTTAGCTCCTACAATGAGCAGTTCTTC. As protein: CASSWVIAGGVSSYNEQFF.

The J gene is TRBJ2-7, the V gene TRBV7-6; no clear D gene. In germline, CDR1 is SGHVS, CDR2 FNYEAQ. The CDR3 has 13 amino acids. The germline V and J ends were trimmed by 4 bases and 3 bases, with 10 bases remaining between them. CDR3: CASSWLIDYEQYF. The CDR3, as DNA: TGTGCCAGCAGCTGGCTGATCGACTACGAGCAGTACTTC.

The chain is built from TRBV19 and TRBJ1-2; 7 bases fit TRBD1. The CDR3 contains 17 residues. V lost 7 bases, J lost 3 bases, and 17 bases stayed unmatched. The germline CDR1 and CDR2 sequences are LNHDA and SQIVND (reference sequence). The CDR3 DNA follows: TGTGCCAGTACCCAAGGGGGCAGGGGAAGTTTCGACTATGGCTACACCTTC. Encoded protein: CASTQGGRGSFDYGYTF.

The chain uses TRBV7-2 and TRBJ2-1, with TRBD1 as a possible D gene (6 bases). The CDR3 is 12 residues long. Trimming removed 5 bases from V and 10 bases from J, with 12 bases in between. CDR1 is SGHTA and CDR2 is FQGNSA in the germline V gene. CDR3 loop: CASSRRDIEQFF. CDR3 in DNA: TGTGCCAGCAGCCGCCGGGACATAGAGCAGTTCTTC.

This rearrangement joins TRBV7-8 to TRBJ2-2, with 7 bases matching TRBD1. Looked up from germline, CDR1 is SGHVS and CDR2 is FQNEAQ. J lost 5 bases, V lost 6 bases, and 6 bases had no gene match. The length of the CDR3 is 14 residues. CDR3 nucleotides: TGTGCCAGCAGTGTATTACAGGGGACCGGGGAGCTGTTTTTT. It specifies CASSVLQGTGELFF.

The gene calls are TRBV6-1 and TRBJ1-5; 7 bases match TRBD1. Germline CDR1 is MNHNS and CDR2 is SASEGT. V trimming: 0 bases; J trimming: 6 bases; junction bases outside the gene matches: 5. The CDR3 consists of 15 residues. The CDR3 reads CASSEASSGGQPQHF. CDR3 nucleotides: TGTGCCAGCAGTGAAGCGAGTTCAGGGGGTCAGCCCCAGCATTTT.

This rearrangement joins TRBV19 to TRBJ1-4, with a possible D match to TRBD1 (5 bases). V lost 8 bases and J lost 3, with 16 bases in between. Germline V CDR1 and CDR2: LNHDA, SQIVND (reference sequence). The CDR3 contains 15 residues. The CDR3 DNA is TGTGCCAGTTGCCCCCAGCCAGGGCCTAATGAAAAACTGTTTTTT. Residues: CASCPQPGPNEKLFF.

V gene TRBV19 combines with J gene TRBJ1-5, with 9 bases matching TRBD1. This CDR3 is 14 amino acids long. Germline V CDR1 and CDR2: LNHDA, SQIVND (reference sequence). Trimming cost V 7 bases and J 4 bases; bases outside gene matches: 5. CDR3 protein: CASKGQGPNQPQHF. CDR3 DNA: TGTGCCAGTAAGGGACAGGGCCCGAATCAGCCCCAGCATTTT.